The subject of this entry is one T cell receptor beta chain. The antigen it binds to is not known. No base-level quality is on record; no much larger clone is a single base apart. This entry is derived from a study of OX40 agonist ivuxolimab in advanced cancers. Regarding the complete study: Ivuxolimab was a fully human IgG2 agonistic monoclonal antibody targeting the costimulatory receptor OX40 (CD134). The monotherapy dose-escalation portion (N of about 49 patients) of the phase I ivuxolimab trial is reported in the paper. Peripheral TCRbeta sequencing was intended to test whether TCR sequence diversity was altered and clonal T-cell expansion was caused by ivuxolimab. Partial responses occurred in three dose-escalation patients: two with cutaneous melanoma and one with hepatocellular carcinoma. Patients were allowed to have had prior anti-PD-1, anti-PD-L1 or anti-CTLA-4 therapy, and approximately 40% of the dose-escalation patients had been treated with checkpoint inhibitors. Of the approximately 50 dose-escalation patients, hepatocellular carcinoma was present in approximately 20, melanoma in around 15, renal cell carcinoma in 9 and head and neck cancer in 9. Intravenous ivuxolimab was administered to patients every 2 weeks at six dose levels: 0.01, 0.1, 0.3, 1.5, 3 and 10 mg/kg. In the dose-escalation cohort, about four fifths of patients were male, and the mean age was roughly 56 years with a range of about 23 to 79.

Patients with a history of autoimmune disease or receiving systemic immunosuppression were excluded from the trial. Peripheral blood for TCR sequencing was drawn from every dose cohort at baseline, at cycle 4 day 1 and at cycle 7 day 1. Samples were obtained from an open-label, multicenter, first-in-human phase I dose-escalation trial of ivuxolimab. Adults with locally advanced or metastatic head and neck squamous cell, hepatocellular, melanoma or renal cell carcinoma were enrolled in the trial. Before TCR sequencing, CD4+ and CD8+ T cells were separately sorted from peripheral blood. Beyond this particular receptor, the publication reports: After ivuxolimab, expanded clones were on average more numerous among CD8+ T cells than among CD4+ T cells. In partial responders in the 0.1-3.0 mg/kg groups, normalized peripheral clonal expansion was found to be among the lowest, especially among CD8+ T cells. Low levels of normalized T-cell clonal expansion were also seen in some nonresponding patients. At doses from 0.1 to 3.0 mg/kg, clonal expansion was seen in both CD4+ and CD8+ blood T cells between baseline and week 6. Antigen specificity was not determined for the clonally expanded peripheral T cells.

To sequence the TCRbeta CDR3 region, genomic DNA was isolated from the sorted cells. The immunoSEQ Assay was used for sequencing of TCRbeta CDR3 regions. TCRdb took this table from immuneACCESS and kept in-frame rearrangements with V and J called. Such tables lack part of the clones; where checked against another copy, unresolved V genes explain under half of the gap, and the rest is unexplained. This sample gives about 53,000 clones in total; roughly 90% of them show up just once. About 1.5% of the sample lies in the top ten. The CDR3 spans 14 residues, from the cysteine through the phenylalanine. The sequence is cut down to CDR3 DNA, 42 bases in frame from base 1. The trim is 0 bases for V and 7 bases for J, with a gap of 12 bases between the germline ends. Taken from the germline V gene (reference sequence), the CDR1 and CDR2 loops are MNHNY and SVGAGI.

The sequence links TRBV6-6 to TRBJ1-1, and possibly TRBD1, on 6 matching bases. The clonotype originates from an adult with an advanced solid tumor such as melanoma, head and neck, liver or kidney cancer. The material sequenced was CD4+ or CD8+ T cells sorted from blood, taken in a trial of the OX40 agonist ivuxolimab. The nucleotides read TGTGCCAGCAGTTACTCGATCTCCAGGGGTGAAGCTTTCTTT. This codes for CASSYSISRGEAFF.